One and the same sample provided the 3 T cell receptor beta chains below, sequenced in a study of blood T cell repertoires in COVID-19. TCRdb's copy holds only in-frame clones and misses some; the assay was immunoSEQ multiplex PCR. The profile covers over 85,000 clones, with approximately 89% appearing a single time and approximately 7% taken by the ten largest. Sample: peripheral blood. The receptors originated from a human donor with acute or convalescent COVID-19. The donor label of this sample is uncertain.

The V call is TRBV5-1, the J call TRBJ2-5; D remains unclear. Germline lookup yields CDR1 SGHRS and CDR2 YFSETQ. V lost 3 bases and J 3 bases, leaving 12 bases between the germline ends. The CDR3 has 14 residues. The CDR3 loop reads CASSSPSVEETQYF. In DNA, the CDR3 is TGCGCCAGCAGCTCCCCCAGCGTTGAAGAGACCCAGTACTTC.

V and J are TRBV6-5 and TRBJ1-3; D call uncertain. V shed 0 bases and J shed 6 bases, with 12 bases lying between them. Per germline, CDR1 MNHEY and CDR2 SVGAGI. The CDR3 loop spans 15 amino acids. CDR3 in DNA: TGTGCCAGCAGTTACTCGCGGGAGGTGGTAAACACCATATATTTT. Protein sequence: CASSYSREVVNTIYF.

The rearrangement links TRBV7-8 to TRBJ1-2, with a tentative D call TRBD1 (6 bases). Trimming stripped 5 bases from V and 8 bases from J, with 18 bases between. Germline CDR1 reads SGHVS; CDR2 reads FQNEAQ. There are 14 residues in the CDR3. CDR3 DNA: TGTGCCAGCAGCAACCGGGACACCTCTGGGGGCTACACCTTC. This translates into CASSNRDTSGGYTF.